A single sample is the source of the 18 T cell receptor beta chains below, sequenced in a study of persistence of HIV-infected CD4 T cells. Sequencing used immunoSEQ version 4 in survey mode. The protocol was immunoSEQ multiplex PCR, while the TCRdb copy is restricted to in-frame clones and leaves out a portion. The sample lists 40,000 or so clones; 88% were seen once. Nonspecific anti-CD3/anti-CD28 bead stimulation represents the broad CD4+ T cell repertoire. Sorting of responding CD4+ T cells relied on upregulated CD40 ligand together with CD69. These receptors have no known antigen. Sequencing used CD4+ T cells sorted from PBMCs after approximately 19-hour stimulation, obtained from a patient who received antiretroviral therapy. The receptors originated from an adult woman with HIV who was CMV-seropositive.

This clone showed up just a few times. The chain carries TRBV6-1 and TRBJ1-6; TRBD1 matches at 9 bases. Per germline, CDR1 MNHNS and CDR2 SASEGT. V lost 1 base and J lost 10; bases outside the gene matches: 8. This CDR3 is 16 amino acids long. DNA for the CDR3: TGTGCCAGCAGTGAAGGGACAGGGGCGCAGGAATCACCCCTCCACTTT. It yields the protein CASSEGTGAQESPLHF.

The gene calls are TRBV7-8 and TRBJ1-6, with D unresolved. The CDR3 is 11 amino acids. Trimming pared 4 bases from V and 14 bases from J, leaving 9 bases between. The germline V gene has CDR1 SGHVS and CDR2 FQNEAQ. The CDR3 reads CASSSSPALHF. CDR3 coding DNA: TGTGCCAGCAGCTCGAGCCCAGCCCTCCACTTT.

This clone occurred once. The gene calls are TRBV5-1 and TRBJ2-3; D is possibly TRBD1 (6 bases). CDR3 length equals 15 residues. Trimming shortened V by 3 bases and J by 2 bases, and 13 bases separated the two germline ends. CDR1 and CDR2 from the germline V gene are SGHRS and YFSETQ. The CDR3 sequence: CASSSQGIDTDTQYF. For the CDR3, the DNA is TGCGCCAGCAGCTCCCAGGGGATAGACACAGATACGCAGTATTTT.

The rearrangement links TRBV2 to TRBJ1-2; D remains unclear. Between the trimmed V and J ends, which lost 6 bases and 4 bases, there was a span of 15 bases. This CDR3 spans 14 amino acids. Germline lookup yields CDR1 SNHLY and CDR2 FYNNEI. For the CDR3, the DNA is TGTGCCAGCAGCTCTAGGCGGCCCTTCTATGGCTACACCTTC. It is translated as CASSSRRPFYGYTF.

CDR3 sequence: CASSLQGADQPQHF. The CDR3 nucleotides read TGTGCCAGCAGTCTTCAGGGGGCGGATCAGCCCCAGCATTTT. This sequence joins TRBV2 and TRBJ1-5; 8 bases align to TRBD1. Unmatched junction bases numbered 5, after V lost 5 bases and J lost 5 bases. This CDR3 spans 14 amino acids. Germline V CDR1 and CDR2: SNHLY, FYNNEI. The whole variable domain, filled in from reference TRBV2 and TRBJ1-5, reads EPEVTQTPSHQVTQMGQEVILRCVPISNHLYFYWYRQILGQKVEFLVSFYNNEISEKSEIFDDQFSVERPDGSNFTLKIRSTKLEDSAMYFCASSLQGADQPQHFGDGTRLSIL.

The chain has TRBV19 and TRBJ1-5; 9 bases are a match to TRBD1. Germline trimming cut 10 bases from V and 2 bases from J; bases unmatched to any gene: 15. The CDR3 runs 17 residues. Germline CDR1 and CDR2: LNHDA and SQIVND (reference sequence). The CDR3 protein is CATTFSGTGQGNQPQHF. CDR3 in DNA: TGTGCCACTACATTCTCCGGGACAGGGCAGGGCAATCAGCCCCAGCATTTT.

The chain recombines TRBV12-3 or TRBV12-4 with TRBJ2-7; D possibly corresponds to TRBD1 (5 bases). The CDR3 runs to 12 residues. Trimming pared 6 bases from V and 2 bases from J, leaving 8 bases between. The DNA of the CDR3 is TGTGCCAGCAGGGACACTACCTACGAGCAGTACTTC. Translating it yields CASRDTTYEQYF.

This clone occurred a few times. The sample holds other DNA sequences that translate to the same CDR3. The chain couples TRBV5-1 to TRBJ2-2; a possible D gene is TRBD2 (6 bases). The length of the CDR3 is 15 residues. The V end lost 0 bases, the J end lost 5 bases, and 11 bases lay between the germline ends. From germline, CDR1 is SGHRS and CDR2 YFSETQ. The CDR3 DNA reads as TGCGCCAGCAGCTTGGGGACGGGGGTTACCGGGGAGCTGTTTTTT. It encodes CASSLGTGVTGELFF.

The chain couples TRBV2 to TRBJ1-1; D not certain. The ends were cut back, 6 bases at V and 0 bases at J, with 8 bases in the middle. This CDR3 contains 13 residues. Per the germline V gene, CDR1 is SNHLY and CDR2 is FYNNEI. The CDR3 region is CASRTGVNTEAFF. CDR3 coding DNA: TGTGCCAGCAGGACCGGGGTGAACACTGAAGCTTTCTTT.

This chain joins TRBV10-3 and TRBJ2-1; D unresolved. Germline-derived CDR1 and CDR2 are ENHRY and SYGVKD. The CDR3 length is 12 residues. Deletions cut 4 bases from V and 12 bases from J, with 13 bases between. The CDR3 DNA is TGTGCCATCAGTGTCGTCGGGTCAGGGCAGTTCTTC. This encodes CAISVVGSGQFF.

The V gene is TRBV7-9, the J gene TRBJ1-1; D gene unclear. The germline V gene encodes CDR1 SEHNR and CDR2 FQNEAQ (reference sequence). There are 12 residues in the CDR3. V was trimmed by 5 bases and J by 0 bases, leaving 4 bases between them. This CDR3 reads CASSVMNTEAFF. DNA for the CDR3: TGTGCCAGCAGCGTTATGAACACTGAAGCTTTCTTT.

V usage is TRBV10-2 and J usage is TRBJ2-2, with 11 bases matching TRBD2. V lost 8 bases, J lost 8 bases, and 7 bases stayed unmatched. The CDR3 is 14 amino acids. Germline values: CDR1 WSHSY, CDR2 SAAADI. DNA of the CDR3: TGCGCCAGCGGGGGACTAGCGGCTACTGGGGAGCTGTTTTTT. The encoded protein is CASGGLAATGELFF.

This clone appeared a few times. The chain carries TRBV15 and TRBJ1-1; D is undetermined. CDR1 and CDR2 from the germline V gene are LNHNV and YYDKDF (reference sequence). Trimming cost V 4 bases and J 2 bases, with 11 bases left between them. This CDR3 contains 14 residues. The CDR3: CATSMSRGNTEAFF. The CDR3 DNA reads as TGTGCCACCAGCATGTCCCGGGGAAACACTGAAGCTTTCTTT.

This chain connects TRBV11-3 to TRBJ2-2; D may be TRBD1 or TRBD2 (5 bases each). The CDR3 extends over 15 amino acids. Germline CDR1 SGHNT, CDR2 YENEEA. The V and J ends lost 3 bases and 3 bases respectively, with 11 bases between them. CDR3 coding DNA: TGTGCCAGCAGCTTTGGTAGGGGAGACACCGGGGAGCTGTTTTTT. Translated: CASSFGRGDTGELFF.

This clone turned up a few times. The chain has TRBV5-8 and TRBJ2-7; 8 nucleotides agree with TRBD1. Unmatched junction bases numbered 4, after V lost 2 bases and J lost 3 bases. Germline values: CDR1 SGHTS, CDR2 YDEGEE. This CDR3 spans 14 amino acids. CDR3 amino acids: CASSLTGGGYEQYV. CDR3 nucleotides: TGTGCCAGCAGCTTAACAGGGGGAGGCTACGAGCAGTACGTC.

V and J are TRBV7-3 and TRBJ2-2, with a tentative D call TRBD1 (6 bases). The ends were cut back, 1 base at V and 1 base at J, with 7 bases in the middle. This CDR3 is 15 amino acids long. Germline V gene data show CDR1 as SGHTA and CDR2 as FQGTGA. CDR3 sequence (DNA): TGTGCCAGCAGCTTAAGGGGACAGAACACCGGGGAGCTGTTTTTT. Translated: CASSLRGQNTGELFF.

The rearrangement uses TRBV6-5 and TRBJ1-6; TRBD1 agrees at 8 bases. Germline assignment: CDR1 MNHEY and CDR2 SVGAGI. V lost 8 bases to trimming and J lost 13 bases; unmatched junction nucleotides: 10. The CDR3 spans 13 residues. The CDR3 region is CASGAGGGPPLHF. The CDR3, as DNA: TGTGCCAGCGGGGCAGGGGGCGGACCGCCCCTCCACTTT.

This clone has only one observation. The chain has TRBV12-5 and TRBJ1-2, with a tentative D call TRBD1 (5 bases). This CDR3 is 14 amino acids long. Per the germline V gene, CDR1 is LGHNT and CDR2 is FRNRAP. With 2 bases removed from V and 8 bases from J, the gap between germline ends came to 15 bases. CDR3 sequence: CASGLQRGFGGYTF. DNA for the CDR3: TGTGCTAGTGGTTTGCAACGGGGCTTTGGCGGCTACACCTTC.